Each of the 27 T cell receptor beta chains below was sequenced from the same sample in a study of blood T cell repertoires in COVID-19. The data were produced by immunoSEQ multiplex PCR, yet TCRdb's version contains in-frame clones alone and is incomplete. Here the sample spans 100,000 to 150,000 clones, about 82% being singletons. The sequenced material came from peripheral blood. These receptors were taken from a human donor in a cohort sampled during active COVID-19.

The chain uses TRBV19 and TRBJ1-5, with D maybe TRBD1 (5 bases). Trimming removed 2 bases at V and 7 bases at J, with 12 bases between. Germline values: CDR1 LNHDA, CDR2 SQIVND (reference sequence). The CDR3 extends over 14 amino acids. The CDR3 nucleotides are TGTGCCAGTAGTATAAGGGGTGCGTGGCAGCCCCAGCATTTT. Translation: CASSIRGAWQPQHF.

This rearrangement joins TRBV15 to TRBJ2-1; the D gene is possibly TRBD2 (5 bases). The CDR3 spans 13 residues. Trimming left V 0 bases short and J 9 bases short, with 9 bases between. Germline V lookup: CDR1 LNHNV, CDR2 YYDKDF (reference sequence). Here the CDR3 DNA reads TGTGCCACCAGCAGAGATGTAGGAGGTGAGCAGTTCTTC. This codes for CATSRDVGGEQFF.

The rearrangement joins TRBV11-2 to TRBJ2-1, with a weak D call TRBD2 (5 bases). The germline V gene encodes CDR1 SGHAT and CDR2 FQNNGV. Trimming left V 0 bases short and J 7 bases short, with 10 bases between. CDR3 length: 14 amino acids. The CDR3 sequence: CASSLDRGMNEQFF. CDR3 DNA: TGTGCCAGCAGCTTAGATCGGGGAATGAATGAGCAGTTCTTC.

The chain is built from TRBV7-6 and TRBJ2-7; 11 nucleotides line up with TRBD2. Germline trimming cut 4 bases from V and 1 base from J; bases unmatched to any gene: 12. In germline, CDR1 is SGHVS, CDR2 FNYEAQ. The CDR3 loop spans 18 amino acids. As DNA, the CDR3 is TGTGCCAGCAGCTCCCTTAGCCGTAGCGGGAGGGCTTCCTACGAGCAGTACTTC. This gives the protein CASSSLSRSGRASYEQYF.

This rearrangement joins TRBV7-9 to TRBJ1-2; D perhaps matches TRBD1 (5 bases). Germline CDR1 reads SEHNR; CDR2 reads FQNEAQ (reference sequence). The germline V and J ends were trimmed by 6 bases and 8 bases, with 19 bases remaining between them. The CDR3 consists of 14 residues. The CDR3 here is CASSPRQSPRGYTF. CDR3 in DNA: TGTGCCAGCAGTCCTAGACAGTCGCCGAGGGGCTACACCTTC.

The V gene is TRBV5-1, the J gene TRBJ2-5, with TRBD1 identical over 10 bases. The CDR3 totals 14 residues. With V trimmed by 4 bases and J by 5 bases, 5 bases remained unmatched. Germline CDR1 is SGHRS and CDR2 is YFSETQ. The CDR3 sequence is CASSMTGGGETQYF. DNA for the CDR3: TGCGCCAGCAGCATGACAGGGGGCGGCGAGACCCAGTACTTC.

This chain connects TRBV5-1 to TRBJ1-4; 8 bases align to TRBD1. The CDR3 has 15 residues. Germline loops: CDR1 SGHRS, CDR2 YFSETQ. J was trimmed by 7 bases and V by 0 bases; bases with no gene match: 5. The DNA for the CDR3 is TGCGCCAGCAGCTTGGCTCAGGGGGCGGCTGAAAAACTGTTTTTT. Its protein is CASSLAQGAAEKLFF.

The chain combines TRBV5-1 with TRBJ2-3, with TRBD2 identical over 9 bases. The CDR3 is 17 amino acids. Germline CDR1 and CDR2: SGHRS and YFSETQ. V lost 4 bases to trimming and J lost 4 bases; unmatched junction nucleotides: 13. The CDR3 bases are TGCGCCAGCAGCCCCGGGTGGGGGCGGGAGGGCGCAGATACGCAGTATTTT. Its translation is CASSPGWGREGADTQYF.

J is TRBJ2-1 and V is TRBV9; possibly TRBD1 for D (5 bases). This CDR3 has 15 residues. Per germline, CDR1 SGDLS and CDR2 YYNGEE. Deletions cut 4 bases from V and 9 bases from J, with 20 bases between. CDR3 nucleotides: TGTGCCAGCAGCATAGGAGTCATCCAGGGCGGTGAGCAGTTCTTC. It specifies CASSIGVIQGGEQFF. Looking up the rest from reference TRBV9 and TRBJ2-1 gives the full variable domain: DSGVTQTPKHLITATGQRVTLRCSPRSGDLSVYWYQQSLDQGLQFLIQYYNGEERAKGNILERFSAQQFPDLHSELNLSSLELGDSALYFCASSIGVIQGGEQFFGPGTRLTVL.

The chain has TRBV28 and TRBJ1-2; D remains unclear. Germline V gene data show CDR1 as MDHEN and CDR2 as SYDVKM. The CDR3 sequence is 13 residues long. Trimming took off 10 bases at V and 6 bases at J, with 18 bases between the two ends. The CDR3: CATITQRGNGYTF. As DNA, the CDR3 is TGTGCCACCATAACGCAGCGAGGAAATGGCTACACCTTC.

The chain couples TRBV19 to TRBJ1-3; a weak D match, TRBD1 (5 bases). The germline V and J ends were trimmed by 7 bases and 4 bases, with 17 bases remaining between them. The CDR3 totals 15 residues. Germline V CDR1 and CDR2: LNHDA, SQIVND (reference sequence). CDR3 loop: CASTTSGMYGNTIYF. CDR3 nucleotide sequence: TGTGCCAGTACCACTTCAGGGATGTACGGAAACACCATATATTTT.

The chain has TRBV6-6 and TRBJ2-5; 11 nucleotides line up with TRBD2. V lost 5 bases, J lost 4 bases, and 9 bases stayed unmatched. The germline V gene encodes CDR1 MNHNY and CDR2 SVGAGI (reference sequence). The length of the CDR3 is 16 residues. The CDR3 reads CASSIAGGPRSETQYF. The CDR3 DNA follows: TGTGCCAGCAGTATAGCGGGAGGGCCGCGGTCAGAGACCCAGTACTTC.

This sequence joins TRBV7-2 and TRBJ1-2; 7 bases match TRBD1. Germline CDR1 reads SGHTA; CDR2 reads FQGNSA. With 5 bases clipped from V and 5 bases from J, the junction kept 5 bases outside the gene matches. This CDR3 is built from 13 residues. The CDR3 DNA is TGTGCCAGCAGCCGGGACAGCCGGTATGGCTACACCTTC. As protein: CASSRDSRYGYTF.

This sequence joins TRBV9 and TRBJ2-1; 9 bases line up with TRBD1. With V trimmed by 0 bases and J by 4 bases, 5 bases remained unmatched. CDR1 and CDR2 from the germline V gene are SGDLS and YYNGEE. This CDR3 comprises 16 residues. The DNA for the CDR3 is TGTGCCAGCAGCGTAGACAGGGGGCGGGTGTACAATGAGCAGTTCTTC. It translates to CASSVDRGRVYNEQFF. The full variable domain, its missing parts supplied by reference TRBV9 and TRBJ2-1, is DSGVTQTPKHLITATGQRVTLRCSPRSGDLSVYWYQQSLDQGLQFLIQYYNGEERAKGNILERFSAQQFPDLHSELNLSSLELGDSALYFCASSVDRGRVYNEQFFGPGTRLTVL.

This chain links TRBV28 with TRBJ2-2; no reliable D call. The CDR3 is 11 residues long. The V end lost 8 bases, the J end lost 9 bases, and 10 bases lay between the germline ends. Per germline, CDR1 MDHEN and CDR2 SYDVKM. This CDR3 is CASPSSRELFF. In nucleotides, the CDR3 is TGTGCCAGCCCAAGTAGCCGGGAGCTGTTTTTT. The full variable domain, with the rest looked up from reference TRBV28 and TRBJ2-2, is DVKVTQSSRYLVKRTGEKVFLECVQDMDHENMFWYRQDPGLGLRLIYFSYDVKMKEKGDIPEGYSVSREKKERFSLILESASTNQTSMYLCASPSSRELFFGEGSRLTVL.

This chain links TRBV27 with TRBJ2-3; tentatively, D is TRBD2 (5 bases). CDR3 size: 17 residues. Germline assignment: CDR1 MNHEY and CDR2 SMNVEV (reference sequence). With 3 bases removed from V and 5 bases from J, the gap between germline ends came to 21 bases. The CDR3 region has the DNA TGTGCCAGCAGTTTTTTAACTCCCTCTTTAGGAGGAGATACGCAGTATTTT. Translation: CASSFLTPSLGGDTQYF.

Comments on this clone: At one boundary the junction diverges from the germline segment, which might be a read error. This chain uses TRBV11-2 with TRBJ2-7; possible D gene TRBD1, 6 bases. The CDR3 runs to 15 residues. The germline CDR1 and CDR2 sequences are SGHAT and FQNNGV. The CDR3 region is CASSVDQGKAYEQYF. CDR3 sequence (DNA): TGTGCCAGCAGCGTAGATCAGGGGAAAGCCTACGAGCAGTACTTC.

The genes are TRBV10-1 and TRBJ2-1; TRBD2 matches 12 bases. The germline V gene encodes CDR1 WNHNN and CDR2 SYGVQD (reference sequence). Unmatched junction bases numbered 7, after V lost 2 bases and J lost 8 bases. This CDR3 contains 16 residues. The CDR3: CASSEVLAGGRDEQFF. As DNA, the CDR3 is TGCGCCAGCAGTGAGGTTCTAGCGGGAGGGAGGGATGAGCAGTTCTTC.

This chain joins TRBV19 and TRBJ1-2, with 11 bases matching TRBD1. The CDR3 consists of 16 residues. With V trimmed by 6 bases and J by 0 bases, 6 bases remained unmatched. Germline-derived CDR1 and CDR2 are LNHDA and SQIVND (reference sequence). The CDR3 region has the DNA TGTGCCAGTAGATCGGGGACAGGGGGACCTAACTATGGCTACACCTTC. It encodes CASRSGTGGPNYGYTF.

The chain employs TRBV7-2 and TRBJ2-7; weak D call: TRBD2 (5 bases). The CDR3 totals 13 residues. The V and J ends lost 3 bases and 3 bases respectively, with 9 bases between them. Germline V gene data show CDR1 as SGHTA and CDR2 as FQGNSA. The CDR3 is CASSLTRGYEQYF. The CDR3 DNA sequence: TGTGCCAGCAGCTTGACACGGGGCTACGAGCAGTACTTC.

This clone was picked up a small number of times. The CDR3 protein is CASSYEYGMNTEAFF. DNA of the CDR3: TGTGCCAGCAGTTACGAATACGGGATGAACACTGAAGCTTTCTTT. The chain joins TRBV6-5 to TRBJ1-1; D gene unclear. The V gene lost 2 bases and the J gene lost 0 bases, with 10 bases spanning the gap. Germline V CDR1 and CDR2: MNHEY, SVGAGI. CDR3 size: 15 residues.

This clone was recorded only once. The V call is TRBV6-6, the J call TRBJ2-1; D might be TRBD1 (5 bases). Germline CDR1 MNHNY, CDR2 SVGAGI (reference sequence). The CDR3 is 12 amino acids. V was pared by 6 bases and J by 10 bases, with 13 bases between. The CDR3 sequence is CASSSHQGEQFF. The CDR3 region has the DNA TGTGCCAGCAGCTCTCACCAGGGAGAGCAGTTCTTC.

The chain couples TRBV3-1 (or the pseudogene TRBV3-2) to TRBJ2-7; D call uncertain. In germline, CDR1 is LGHDT, CDR2 YNNKEL (reference sequence). V lost 1 base and J lost 4, with 11 bases in between. The CDR3 loop spans 14 amino acids. The CDR3 sequence is CASSQVLFGYEQYF. For the CDR3, the DNA is TGTGCCAGCAGCCAAGTTCTTTTCGGGTACGAGCAGTACTTC.

V and J are TRBV19 and TRBJ1-5, with D perhaps matching TRBD1 (6 bases). V dropped 1 base and J dropped 5 bases, with 12 bases sitting between them. This CDR3 contains 15 residues. Germline V lookup: CDR1 LNHDA, CDR2 SQIVND (reference sequence). The CDR3 nucleotides read TGTGCCAGTAGTATAGGGGGGGGGCGCGATCAGCCCCAGCATTTT. It translates to CASSIGGGRDQPQHF.

This chain connects TRBV28 to TRBJ1-2; tentatively, D is TRBD1 (5 bases). Germline-derived CDR1 and CDR2 are MDHEN and SYDVKM. The ends were cut back, 2 bases at V and 8 bases at J, with 6 bases in the middle. The CDR3 is 11 residues long. The CDR3 spells CASSLRQGYTF. The CDR3 nucleotides read TGTGCCAGCAGTTTACGACAGGGCTACACCTTC.

This clone was recorded once. The chain joins TRBV9 to TRBJ2-2; tentatively, D is TRBD1 (6 bases). Germline V lookup: CDR1 SGDLS, CDR2 YYNGEE. CDR3 length: 15 residues. V dropped 0 bases and J dropped 2 bases, with 8 bases sitting between them. The CDR3 DNA is TGTGCCAGCAGCGTAGGGGACACAAACACCGGGGAGCTGTTTTTT. Translating it yields CASSVGDTNTGELFF.

V is TRBV28 and J is TRBJ1-1; D remains ambiguous. Germline V gives CDR1 MDHEN, CDR2 SYDVKM. The CDR3 is 12 amino acids. V was pared by 6 bases and J by 3 bases, with 8 bases between. The CDR3 loop reads CASRTGYTEAFF. As DNA, the CDR3 is TGTGCCAGCAGGACGGGTTACACTGAAGCTTTCTTT.